This TCR beta chain was recovered during a study of read filtering for tumor transcriptome and immune sequencing. For the study at large: Per sample, TCR-region reads ranged about 3.5 to 11 million by IR-seq, roughly 80 to 1273 by RNA-seq.

From 350 to 500 ng of RNA, a library with molecular barcoded alpha/delta and beta/gamma adaptors was made. TCRdb analysed the reads with MiXCR anew, one entry per CDR3 protein. The repertoire has 40,000 to 55,000 distinct CDR3 sequences, roughly a fifth of them found once; the top ten carry over 15%. Note on this clonotype: The antigen is undetermined.

Study-wide findings and caveats: IR-seq and RNA-seq agreed better without single-read clonotypes.

Every patient had bone marrow sampled while the disease was active. The CDR3 length is 13 residues. Germline V CDR1 and CDR2: SQVTM, ANQGSEA. This TCR came from a donor aged 40 or older with multiple myeloma. The rearrangement joins TRBV29-1 to TRBJ1-1; D not resolved. The sequenced sample consisted of a population of CD138-negative cells sorted from bone marrow. CDR3 protein: CRADGRMNTEAFF. DNA for the CDR3: TGCCGCGCCGATGGGAGGATGAACACTGAAGCTTTCTTT.